One sample yielded the 5 T cell receptor beta chains listed below, sequenced in a study of TIL therapy for anti-PD-1-resistant metastatic lung cancer. The libraries were made with immunoSEQ v3. Produced via immunoSEQ multiplex PCR; TCRdb's table is partial and in-frame only. The sample records about 32,000 clones, 74% being singletons. The sample's time point: pre-treatment sample, taken before nivolumab and TIL therapy. The sequenced sample was blood, obtained at baseline. The receptors were sampled from a woman aged 25 to 80 with non-small cell lung cancer.

The chain joins TRBV7-2 to TRBJ2-4, with D possibly matching TRBD2 (6 bases). The CDR3 is made up of 13 amino acids. V was cut by 2 bases and J by 7 bases, with 9 bases left in between. In germline, CDR1 is SGHTA, CDR2 FQGNSA. CDR3 loop: CASSLRRENIQYF. CDR3 DNA: TGTGCCAGCAGCTTACGACGGGAGAACATTCAGTACTTC.

This rearrangement joins TRBV20-1 to TRBJ2-5, with D hard to call. The V gene's germline CDR1 is DFQATT and CDR2 SNEGSKA (reference sequence). V was clipped by 6 bases and J by 2 bases, with 7 bases between them. The CDR3 contains 11 residues. The CDR3 coding sequence is TGCAGTGCGGAACGGCAAGAGACCCAGTACTTC. It translates to CSAERQETQYF.

The chain couples TRBV6-1 to TRBJ1-1; 7 bases align to TRBD1. The CDR3 covers 15 residues. From germline, CDR1 is MNHNS and CDR2 SASEGT. The junction had 6 bases not matched to a gene; V was cut back by 1 base and J by 4 bases. Written as DNA, the CDR3 is TGTGCCAGCAGTGAAGGACAGGGCCGGGGCACTGAAGCTTTCTTT. The encoded protein is CASSEGQGRGTEAFF.

Comments on this clone: Other DNA sequences within the sample encode an identical CDR3. This rearrangement joins TRBV27 to TRBJ2-7; 7 bases fit TRBD1. Germline V gene sequence: CDR1 MNHEY, CDR2 SMNVEV (reference sequence). J lost 0 bases, V lost 6 bases, and 2 bases had no gene match. This CDR3 region has 13 residues. CDR3 nucleotides: TGTGCCAGCAGGGGGGACAGCTCCTACGAGCAGTACTTC. Residues: CASRGDSSYEQYF.

The chain has TRBV10-1 and TRBJ2-1, with TRBD2 matching 10 bases. Germline V gene sequence: CDR1 WNHNN, CDR2 SYGVQD (reference sequence). The junction had 6 bases not matched to a gene; V was cut back by 0 bases and J by 7 bases. CDR3 length: 16 residues. The CDR3 DNA reads TGCGCCAGCAGTGAGTCGACAGGACTAGCGGTAAATGAGCAGTTCTTC. As protein: CASSESTGLAVNEQFF.